These 9 T cell receptor beta chains share one sample of origin, sequenced in a study of blood T cell repertoires in COVID-19. Libraries were prepared by immunoSEQ multiplex PCR; TCRdb keeps only in-frame clonotypes and omits some of them. The sample records some 370,000 clones, 87% being singletons. The specimen sequenced was peripheral blood. The receptors shown here come from a woman aged 25-40 years with COVID-19, enrolled during active disease.

The chain is built from TRBV5-1 and TRBJ2-7; D unclear. The germline V and J ends were trimmed by 6 bases and 4 bases, with 11 bases remaining between them. The V gene's germline CDR1 is SGHRS and CDR2 YFSETQ. The CDR3 extends over 12 amino acids. The CDR3: CASTSYDYEQYF. CDR3 nucleotides: TGCGCCAGCACCTCCTACGATTACGAGCAGTACTTC.

With respect to this clone: Other DNA sequences within the sample encode an identical CDR3. The V call is TRBV4-1, the J call TRBJ1-5; 9 nucleotides match TRBD1. Germline V gene sequence: CDR1 MGHRA, CDR2 YSYEKL. V was pared by 3 bases and J by 5 bases, with 2 bases of the junction left unmatched. The CDR3 runs 14 residues. The CDR3: CASSQGQGYQPQHF. CDR3 nucleotides: TGCGCCAGCAGCCAGGGACAGGGCTATCAGCCCCAGCATTTT.

V is TRBV7-2 and J is TRBJ2-5, with 12 bases identical to TRBD2. Germline trimming cut 1 base from V and 8 bases from J; bases unmatched to any gene: 11. The germline V gene encodes CDR1 SGHTA and CDR2 FQGNSA. This CDR3 comprises 17 residues. The CDR3 nucleotides read TGTGCCAGCAGCTTAGGGACTAGCGGGGCCACCGGGCGCACCCAGTACTTC. This translates into CASSLGTSGATGRTQYF.

This chain's CDR3 is CAAGSWETQYF. In DNA form, the CDR3 reads TGTGCCGCGGGGAGTTGGGAGACCCAGTACTTC. The rearrangement uses TRBV6-5 and TRBJ2-5, with D possibly TRBD2 on 6 matching bases. The V and J ends lost 11 bases and 5 bases respectively, with 12 bases between them. The germline V gene has CDR1 MNHEY and CDR2 SVGAGI. This CDR3 is 11 amino acids long.

The V call is TRBV14, the J call TRBJ2-2; D is uncertain. Germline loops: CDR1 SGHDN, CDR2 FVKESK. V was trimmed by 0 bases and J by 4 bases, leaving 9 bases between them. The CDR3 length is 15 residues. CDR3 in amino acids: CASSQDLVRTGELFF. CDR3 DNA: TGTGCCAGCAGCCAAGATTTAGTGCGCACCGGGGAGCTGTTTTTT.

The chain employs TRBV6-2 or TRBV6-3 and TRBJ2-1, with TRBD2 matching over 11 bases. CDR3 length: 13 amino acids. Germline trimming cut 6 bases from V and 15 bases from J; bases unmatched to any gene: 10. Germline V gives CDR1 MNHEY, CDR2 SVGEGT. The CDR3 here is CASSPPPSGRWFF. CDR3 sequence (DNA): TGTGCCAGCAGCCCACCTCCTAGCGGGAGGTGGTTCTTC.

The chain uses TRBV4-3 and TRBJ1-1, with D perhaps TRBD1 (5 bases). Per the germline V gene, CDR1 is LGHNA and CDR2 is YSLEER. V was trimmed by 0 bases and J by 3 bases, leaving 8 bases between them. The CDR3 runs to 14 residues. The CDR3 loop reads CASSQDFRDTEAFF. CDR3 nucleotides: TGCGCCAGCAGCCAAGACTTCAGGGACACTGAAGCTTTCTTT.

This clone was counted ten times or more. The CDR3 DNA sequence: TGTGCCAGCAGTTCTCGACAGGGGACTACCTACGAGCAGTACTTC. Its translation is CASSSRQGTTYEQYF. The genes are TRBV25-1 and TRBJ2-7, with D possibly TRBD1 on 8 matching bases. CDR1 is MGHDK, CDR2 SYGVNS, per germline. The CDR3 totals 15 residues. V was cut by 5 bases and J by 2 bases, with 16 bases left in between.

The chain recombines TRBV12-1 with TRBJ2-7; no check of the table's D call, TRBD1, against the DNA was made. TRBV12-1 is assigned pseudogene status. The CDR3 spans 20 residues. CDR3 bases: TGTGCCAGCAGCTTCCGGGACAGGGGCCTTCATGCGGGGCGGGCTTACGAGCAGTACTTC. This gives the protein CASSFRDRGLHAGRAYEQYF.